Presented here are 28 T cell receptor beta chains from one specimen sequenced in a study of T cell responses to AZD1222 COVID-19 vaccine. The repertoire was sequenced with immunoSEQ multiplex PCR; TCRdb's copy has only in-frame clones and lacks some. Here the sample spans about 120,000 clones, 75% to 95% being singletons. This specimen consisted of peripheral blood, obtained on day 0 of AZD1222 vaccination. These receptors all come from an adult in good health.

The CDR3 region has the DNA TGTGCCAGCACCCAACACAGAGCTTCTGAAGCTTTCTTT. This gives the protein CASTQHRASEAFF. V is TRBV6-5 and J is TRBJ1-1, with D uncertain. CDR3 length: 13 residues. Trimming removed 7 bases at V and 6 bases at J, with 15 bases between. Germline loops: CDR1 MNHEY, CDR2 SVGAGI.

This chain's CDR3 is CASSLEGINNSPLHF. CDR3 bases: TGCGCCAGCAGCTTGGAGGGAATAAATAATTCACCCCTCCACTTT. The rearrangement links TRBV5-1 to TRBJ1-6; D not certain. V lost 0 bases and J 5 bases, leaving 9 bases between the germline ends. CDR1 is SGHRS, CDR2 YFSETQ, per germline. CDR3 size: 15 residues.

The chain is built from TRBV29-1 and TRBJ1-2; no clear D. Trimming left V 3 bases short and J 7 bases short, with 15 bases between. Germline CDR1 reads SQVTM; CDR2 reads ANQGSEA. This CDR3 is 13 amino acids long. This chain's CDR3 is CSVESRGESGYTF. The DNA for the CDR3 is TGCAGCGTTGAGTCGCGGGGAGAATCTGGCTACACCTTC.

This rearrangement joins TRBV5-8 to TRBJ2-1; D remains ambiguous. Germline V gives CDR1 SGHTS, CDR2 YDEGEE. V was cut by 2 bases and J by 16 bases, with 7 bases left in between. The CDR3 extends over 9 amino acids. This CDR3 is CASSLRRFF. The CDR3 DNA reads TGTGCCAGCAGCTTAAGGAGATTCTTC.

This rearrangement joins TRBV30 to TRBJ1-2; the D gene is possibly TRBD1 (5 bases). V lost 5 bases to trimming and J lost 2 bases, with 12 bases between them. CDR1 is GTSNPN and CDR2 is SVGIG in the germline V gene (reference sequence). The CDR3 length is 13 residues. CDR3 nucleotide sequence: TGTGCCTGGTCGTCAGGGAACAACTATGGCTACACCTTC. This gives the protein CAWSSGNNYGYTF.

This chain uses TRBV5-1 with TRBJ1-2; no clear D gene. The CDR3 runs to 14 residues. Trimming pared 4 bases from V and 8 bases from J, leaving 18 bases between. The germline gives CDR1 SGHRS, CDR2 YFSETQ. The CDR3 loop is CASSPGRTPDGYTF. The DNA of the CDR3 is TGCGCCAGCAGCCCCGGACGGACCCCTGACGGCTACACCTTC.

V usage is TRBV10-1 and J usage is TRBJ1-3; the D gene is possibly TRBD1 (6 bases). The V gene's germline CDR1 is WNHNN and CDR2 SYGVQD (reference sequence). The CDR3 spans 17 residues. V lost 3 bases and J 0 bases, leaving 15 bases between the germline ends. In DNA, the CDR3 is TGCGCCAGCAGTGATATTGGACAGCTATACTCTGGAAACACCATATATTTT. It translates to CASSDIGQLYSGNTIYF.

The chain carries TRBV15 and TRBJ2-5; TRBD1 matches at 11 bases. Trimming took 5 bases from V and 0 from J; bases not matched to a gene: 11. CDR3 length equals 18 residues. Germline V CDR1 and CDR2: LNHNV, YYDKDF (reference sequence). The CDR3 loop reads CATSGRTGGVWYQETQYF. CDR3 nucleotides: TGTGCCACCAGCGGGAGGACAGGGGGCGTTTGGTACCAAGAGACCCAGTACTTC.

CDR3: CASSPPRRNTEAFF. CDR3 DNA: TGCGCCAGCAGCCCCCCGAGAAGGAACACTGAAGCTTTCTTT. The V gene is TRBV4-1, the J gene TRBJ1-1; D is ambiguous. The CDR3 runs 14 residues. Looked up from germline, CDR1 is MGHRA and CDR2 is YSYEKL. Trimming took 4 bases from V and 1 from J, leaving 10 bases between them.

This chain joins TRBV9 and TRBJ2-2, with D hard to call. Germline values: CDR1 SGDLS, CDR2 YYNGEE. The CDR3 has 14 residues. V shed 4 bases and J shed 0 bases, with 7 bases lying between them. CDR3 in amino acids: CASSQASNTGELFF. DNA of the CDR3: TGTGCCAGCAGCCAGGCCTCGAACACCGGGGAGCTGTTTTTT.

The chain uses TRBV9 and TRBJ2-5; D is perhaps TRBD2 (6 bases). The V gene's germline CDR1 is SGDLS and CDR2 YYNGEE. V lost 4 bases, J lost 2 bases, and 18 bases lay in between. This CDR3 is 16 amino acids long. CDR3 DNA: TGTGCCAGCAGCTCCCGGCGGGGATTGGGGCAAGAGACCCAGTACTTC. Translation: CASSSRRGLGQETQYF.

The chain links TRBV4-1 to TRBJ2-2; no firm D call. Trimming pared 8 bases from V and 5 bases from J, leaving 9 bases between. This CDR3 spans 12 amino acids. CDR1 and CDR2 (germline): MGHRA, YSYEKL. The CDR3 region is CASEGWTGELFF. CDR3 nucleotide sequence: TGCGCCAGCGAAGGGTGGACCGGGGAGCTGTTTTTT.

The CDR3: CASSVEGAANEQFF. CDR3 nucleotide sequence: TGTGCCAGCAGCGTAGAAGGTGCGGCCAATGAGCAGTTCTTC. The V and J genes are TRBV9 and TRBJ2-1, with unresolved D. The germline V gene has CDR1 SGDLS and CDR2 YYNGEE. The CDR3 loop spans 14 amino acids. V lost 0 bases, J lost 6 bases, and 10 bases lay in between. Variable domain in full (rest from reference TRBV9 and TRBJ2-1): DSGVTQTPKHLITATGQRVTLRCSPRSGDLSVYWYQQSLDQGLQFLIQYYNGEERAKGNILERFSAQQFPDLHSELNLSSLELGDSALYFCASSVEGAANEQFFGPGTRLTVL.

This chain joins TRBV5-4 and TRBJ1-1; D is unresolved. Trimming stripped 6 bases from V and 0 bases from J, with 15 bases between. The CDR3 totals 15 residues. Germline V gene sequence: CDR1 SGHNT, CDR2 YYREEE (reference sequence). The CDR3 loop reads CASKKDGAMNTEAFF. CDR3 nucleotides: TGTGCCAGCAAGAAGGACGGTGCGATGAACACTGAAGCTTTCTTT.

The CDR3 loop is CASSLGKGGNSPLHF. The CDR3 DNA reads as TGTGCCAGCAGCTTAGGAAAGGGGGGAAATTCACCCCTCCACTTT. The chain is built from TRBV7-9 and TRBJ1-6, with a possible D match to TRBD1 (6 bases). Trimming cost V 1 base and J 7 bases, with 11 bases left between them. This CDR3 comprises 15 residues. Per germline, CDR1 SEHNR and CDR2 FQNEAQ (reference sequence).

CDR3 in DNA: TGCGCCAGCAGCTTGGACAGGGACGGCTACACCTTC. Its translation: CASSLDRDGYTF. The chain links TRBV5-1 to TRBJ1-2; weak D call: TRBD1 (6 bases). Germline lookup yields CDR1 SGHRS and CDR2 YFSETQ. With 0 bases removed from V and 8 bases from J, the gap between germline ends came to 8 bases. The length of the CDR3 is 12 residues.

The chain employs TRBV5-1 and TRBJ1-4; D perhaps matches TRBD1 (5 bases). The germline V gene has CDR1 SGHRS and CDR2 YFSETQ. Trimming cost V 3 bases and J 5 bases, with 11 bases left between them. CDR3 size: 14 residues. This chain's CDR3 is CASSSQGQNEKLFF. In DNA form, the CDR3 reads TGCGCCAGCAGCTCGCAGGGTCAGAATGAAAAACTGTTTTTT.

This rearrangement joins TRBV27 to TRBJ2-4, with 7 bases aligning to TRBD2. Germline V CDR1 and CDR2: MNHEY, SMNVEV (reference sequence). The junction had 6 bases not matched to a gene; V was cut back by 4 bases and J by 0 bases. This CDR3 is 16 amino acids long. CDR3 in amino acids: CASSSGGGIAKNIQYF. CDR3 bases: TGTGCCAGCAGTTCTGGGGGAGGGATAGCCAAAAACATTCAGTACTTC.

The gene calls are TRBV5-5 and TRBJ2-2; D uncertain. Trimming cost V 0 bases and J 13 bases, with 10 bases left between them. Germline V gene sequence: CDR1 SGHKS, CDR2 YYEKEE (reference sequence). CDR3 length: 12 residues. The CDR3 sequence is CASSLEQRGLFF. CDR3 coding DNA: TGTGCCAGCAGCTTGGAACAGAGAGGGCTGTTTTTT.

The chain recombines TRBV25-1 with TRBJ2-1; 12 nucleotides align to TRBD2. The J segment lost 8 bases and the V segment lost 3 bases, leaving 8 bases of the junction unmatched. The germline gives CDR1 MGHDK, CDR2 SYGVNS. CDR3 length: 16 amino acids. The CDR3 here is CASSETSGSPRYEQFF. As DNA, the CDR3 is TGTGCCAGCAGTGAGACTAGCGGGAGTCCGAGGTATGAGCAGTTCTTC.

V gene TRBV7-9 combines with J gene TRBJ2-5; TRBD1 matches 8 bases. The CDR3 is 15 amino acids. The ends lost 4 bases at V and 5 bases at J; junction bases unmatched: 9. Germline assignment: CDR1 SEHNR and CDR2 FQNEAQ (reference sequence). The CDR3 nucleotides are TGTGCCAGCAGCTCATGGACAGGGTTTGATGAGACCCAGTACTTC. As protein: CASSSWTGFDETQYF. The variable domain in full, with the rest retrieved from reference TRBV7-9 and TRBJ2-5, is DTGVSQNPRHKITKRGQNVTFRCDPISEHNRLYWYRQTLGQGPEFLTYFQNEAQLEKSRLLSDRFSAERPKGSFSTLEIQRTEQGDSAMYLCASSSWTGFDETQYFGPGTRLLVL.

This chain uses TRBV27 with TRBJ2-1; the match to TRBD2 covers 8 bases. The CDR3 consists of 13 residues. Germline-derived CDR1 and CDR2 are MNHEY and SMNVEV (reference sequence). The ends lost 4 bases at V and 7 bases at J; junction bases unmatched: 3. The CDR3 region is CASSSGLANEQFF. The CDR3 region has the DNA TGTGCCAGCAGTTCAGGACTAGCTAATGAGCAGTTCTTC.

The V call is TRBV3-1 (or the pseudogene TRBV3-2), the J call TRBJ2-5; D might be TRBD2 (6 bases). The CDR3 is 15 amino acids. Germline CDR1 reads LGHDT; CDR2 reads YNNKEL (reference sequence). The V end was cut by 2 bases, the J end by 1 base, with 11 bases between. As DNA, the CDR3 is TGTGCCAGCAGCCAATTCTTGGGGGGCCAAGAGACCCAGTACTTC. It specifies CASSQFLGGQETQYF.

The chain links TRBV5-4 to TRBJ1-1; possibly TRBD1 for D (5 bases). V was shortened by 4 bases and J by 4 bases, with 20 bases between the two germline ends. This CDR3 has 16 residues. Germline V gene sequence: CDR1 SGHNT, CDR2 YYREEE (reference sequence). CDR3 sequence: CASSPPGGLGVTEAFF. The CDR3 DNA follows: TGTGCCAGCAGCCCCCCCGGGGGACTCGGGGTCACTGAAGCTTTCTTT.

The J gene is TRBJ1-3, the V gene TRBV30; no reliable D call. CDR3 length: 14 residues. The V and J ends lost 3 bases and 2 bases respectively, with 11 bases between them. Germline V gives CDR1 GTSNPN, CDR2 SVGIG (reference sequence). CDR3 DNA sequence: TGTGCCTGGAGAATCGAAAGGGCTGGAAACACCATATATTTT. As protein: CAWRIERAGNTIYF.

A single count supports this clone. The chain carries TRBV9 and TRBJ2-7; 8 nucleotides agree with TRBD1. Germline-derived CDR1 and CDR2 are SGDLS and YYNGEE. Unmatched junction bases numbered 1, after V lost 2 bases and J lost 3 bases. This CDR3 contains 13 residues. The CDR3 reads CASSVDRGYEQYF. CDR3 bases: TGTGCCAGCAGCGTCGACAGGGGCTACGAGCAGTACTTC.

This clone has a single count. The V and J genes are TRBV27 and TRBJ2-2, with TRBD2 matching 7 bases. The junction had 14 bases not matched to a gene; V was cut back by 6 bases and J by 4 bases. The CDR3 sequence is 17 residues long. The V gene's germline CDR1 is MNHEY and CDR2 SMNVEV (reference sequence). The CDR3 sequence is CASSSSPGTTVTGELFF. In DNA form, the CDR3 reads TGTGCCAGCAGCTCGTCGCCGGGGACTACTGTCACCGGGGAGCTGTTTTTT.

For the CDR3, the DNA is TGTGCCAGCAGGACAGGGGTAGGGGAGACCCAGTACTTC. As protein: CASRTGVGETQYF. J is TRBJ2-5 and V is TRBV5-4, with TRBD1 matching over 8 bases. V shed 5 bases and J 5 bases; nucleotides not matched to a gene: 5. CDR3 length: 13 amino acids. The germline V gene encodes CDR1 SGHNT and CDR2 YYREEE (reference sequence).